The table lists the clone carrying this T cell receptor beta chain with many counts. V was shortened by 1 base and J by 3 bases, with 4 bases between the two germline ends. Per the germline V gene, CDR1 is SQVTM and CDR2 is ANQGSEA. The CDR3 sequence is 11 residues long. Time point specified: before trial treatment. Donors were dosed with nivolumab and ipilimumab; they also received aspirin, low-dose cyclophosphamide and low-dose radiotherapy. TRAV- and TRBV-specific primers, spanning alpha and beta chains, primed first-strand cDNA. Amplification of TCRs used a constant-region primer and V-primer adapter for about 19 PCR cycles. It was by in vitro transcription that isolated mRNA was amplified. A single record per CDR3 protein comes from TCRdb applying MiXCR to the reads. The table shows more than 45,000 distinct CDR3 sequences, with approximately 25% occurring only once. The data were taken from a study of low-dose radiotherapy and immunotherapy resistance in tumors. Study-level background: Per fraction, Cohort 2 was given 1 Gy every two weeks, accumulating a total of 13 Gy over 26 weeks.

This clonotype was obtained from a male donor with prostate cancer. The sample was PBMCs, taken before treatment. This chain links TRBV29-1 with TRBJ2-7; the D is unclear. The CDR3 DNA reads as TGCAGCGTTGAAGTTAGCTACGAGCAGTACTTC. It yields the protein CSVEVSYEQYF.